The 17 T cell receptor beta chains below all came from one sample that was sequenced in a study of blood T cell repertoires in COVID-19. Profiled with immunoSEQ multiplex PCR; TCRdb holds only in-frame clones, not every one. The sample consists of around 270,000 clones, approximately 81% of them appearing once. The sample comprised peripheral blood. Every receptor here comes from a man in his sixties with acute or convalescent COVID-19.

This clone was seen just once. The V gene is TRBV3-1 (or the pseudogene TRBV3-2), the J gene TRBJ2-1; D is possibly TRBD1 (6 bases). The CDR3 has 15 residues. Germline-derived CDR1 and CDR2 are LGHDT and YNNKEL (reference sequence). V gave up 6 bases and J gave up 8 bases, with 20 bases separating them. The chain's CDR3 is CASSVGTMGLDEQFF. The CDR3 coding sequence is TGTGCCAGCAGTGTTGGGACAATGGGGCTGGATGAGCAGTTCTTC.

V is TRBV6-5 and J is TRBJ1-2, with unresolved D. The CDR3 has 12 amino acids. Trimming cost V 6 bases and J 7 bases, with 12 bases left between them. Germline CDR1 and CDR2: MNHEY and SVGAGI. CDR3 nucleotides: TGTGCCAGCAGCCGCGCCTCAAGTGGCTACACCTTC. It is translated as CASSRASSGYTF.

The chain uses TRBV27 and TRBJ2-5; perhaps TRBD1 as D (5 bases). The germline CDR1 and CDR2 sequences are MNHEY and SMNVEV (reference sequence). CDR3 size: 13 residues. Deletions cut 2 bases from V and 5 bases from J, with 9 bases between. CDR3 sequence: CASSLQGWETQYF. The DNA of the CDR3 is TGTGCCAGCAGTTTACAGGGTTGGGAGACCCAGTACTTC.

The genes are TRBV7-9 and TRBJ2-7; 9 positions match TRBD1. Germline CDR1 SEHNR, CDR2 FQNEAQ (reference sequence). V shed 4 bases and J 3 bases; nucleotides not matched to a gene: 1. The CDR3 runs to 13 residues. CDR3 region: CASSSTGGYEQYF. The CDR3 DNA reads as TGTGCCAGCAGCTCGACAGGGGGCTACGAGCAGTACTTC. Combining the CDR3 with reference TRBV7-9 and TRBJ2-7 gives the whole variable domain DTGVSQNPRHKITKRGQNVTFRCDPISEHNRLYWYRQTLGQGPEFLTYFQNEAQLEKSRLLSDRFSAERPKGSFSTLEIQRTEQGDSAMYLCASSSTGGYEQYFGPGTRLTVT.

The chain is built from TRBV6-1 and TRBJ1-1; no firm D call. Germline CDR1 reads MNHNS; CDR2 reads SASEGT. The V and J ends lost 3 bases and 4 bases respectively, with 6 bases between them. The CDR3 contains 12 residues. This CDR3 reads CASSDPGTEAFF. CDR3 nucleotide sequence: TGTGCCAGCAGTGACCCCGGCACTGAAGCTTTCTTT.

This chain joins TRBV7-6 and TRBJ2-4; D may be TRBD2 (6 bases). From germline, CDR1 is SGHVS and CDR2 FNYEAQ. The V end was cut by 5 bases, the J end by 8 bases, with 19 bases between. The CDR3 covers 15 residues. CDR3 residues: CASSPSYGGMDIQYF. CDR3 nucleotides: TGTGCCAGCAGCCCTAGTTACGGAGGGATGGACATTCAGTACTTC.

The chain carries TRBV5-1 and TRBJ2-5; 7 bases match TRBD2. The CDR3 is made up of 19 amino acids. Germline CDR1 reads SGHRS; CDR2 reads YFSETQ. J lost 3 bases, V lost 0 bases, and 17 bases had no gene match. The CDR3 DNA reads as TGCGCCAGCAGCTTGGCTAGCGGAACGGGGGGACCTGGAGAAGAGACCCAGTACTTC. It specifies CASSLASGTGGPGEETQYF.

The chain links TRBV11-3 to TRBJ2-7, with D perhaps TRBD2 (6 bases). V shed 3 bases and J shed 1 base, with 10 bases lying between them. The germline V gene encodes CDR1 SGHNT and CDR2 YENEEA. CDR3 length: 14 amino acids. DNA of the CDR3: TGTGCCAGCAGCTTGGCGGGGCAGTCCTACGAGCAGTACTTC. Protein: CASSLAGQSYEQYF.

This clone was detected only a few times. The rearrangement links TRBV6-6 to TRBJ1-2; 7 bases are shared with TRBD1. Germline V CDR1 and CDR2: MNHNY, SVGAGI (reference sequence). The CDR3 extends over 16 amino acids. Trimming at V came to 6 bases and at J to 1 base, leaving 11 bases not matched to a gene. CDR3 residues: CASSNLGTDFNYGYTF. The CDR3, as DNA: TGTGCCAGCAGCAACCTCGGGACAGACTTTAACTATGGCTACACCTTC.

The chain is built from TRBV5-4 and TRBJ2-7; 8 nucleotides line up with TRBD1. The CDR3 spans 15 residues. V trimming: 2 bases; J trimming: 2 bases; junction bases outside the gene matches: 6. Germline values: CDR1 SGHNT, CDR2 YYREEE (reference sequence). The CDR3 DNA reads as TGTGCCAGCAGCTTCGACAGGGGATTGACCTACGAGCAGTACTTC. Translated, it gives CASSFDRGLTYEQYF.

This chain's CDR3 is CASSPRYLAGVETQYF. CDR3 nucleotides: TGTGCCAGCTCACCACGATACCTAGCGGGGGTGGAGACCCAGTACTTC. V and J are TRBV18 and TRBJ2-5; 10 positions agree with TRBD2. The germline gives CDR1 KGHSH, CDR2 LQKENI. Trimming cost V 1 base and J 5 bases; bases outside gene matches: 7. This CDR3 is 16 amino acids long.

The rearrangement uses TRBV7-6 and TRBJ2-5, with 8 nucleotides matching TRBD1. The CDR3 totals 16 residues. In germline, CDR1 is SGHVS, CDR2 FNYEAQ. The trim removed 2 bases at V and 2 bases at J, leaving 7 bases unmatched. The CDR3 nucleotides are TGTGCCAGCAGCTTAAGACAGGGGATCATACAAGAGACCCAGTACTTC. This gives the protein CASSLRQGIIQETQYF.

This clone occurred once. The chain carries TRBV6-2 or TRBV6-3 and TRBJ2-7; a possible D gene is TRBD1 (5 bases). The CDR3 is made up of 16 amino acids. Germline V gene data show CDR1 as MNHEY and CDR2 as SVGEGT. Trimming removed 4 bases at V and 0 bases at J, with 16 bases between. DNA for the CDR3: TGTGCCAGCAGTTCGGGCAGGACAATTCTCTCCTACGAGCAGTACTTC. Its translation is CASSSGRTILSYEQYF.

The chain recombines TRBV5-4 with TRBJ1-2, with 8 bases that match TRBD1. The CDR3 contains 14 residues. V trimming: 4 bases; J trimming: 4 bases; junction bases outside the gene matches: 6. The V gene's germline CDR1 is SGHNT and CDR2 YYREEE (reference sequence). The CDR3 coding sequence is TGTGCCAGCAGCCCGAAGACAGGGGTCTATGGCTACACCTTC. It specifies CASSPKTGVYGYTF.

The V gene is TRBV12-3 or TRBV12-4, the J gene TRBJ2-1; 9 bases line up with TRBD1. The ends lost 4 bases at V and 8 bases at J; junction bases unmatched: 3. The CDR3 covers 13 residues. This CDR3 reads CASSSGQGYEQFF. Here the CDR3 DNA reads TGTGCCAGCAGTTCGGGACAGGGCTATGAGCAGTTCTTC.

The rearrangement links TRBV18 to TRBJ1-1; 9 bases are shared with TRBD1. Losses at the gene ends were 2 bases for V and 1 base for J; bases not matched to a gene: 2. The V gene's germline CDR1 is KGHSH and CDR2 LQKENI. The CDR3 totals 15 residues. CDR3 sequence reads: CASSPSDRGNTEAFF. The CDR3 DNA sequence: TGTGCCAGCTCACCATCGGACAGGGGGAACACTGAAGCTTTCTTT.

This clone has only one observation. This chain connects TRBV9 to TRBJ2-7; possible D gene TRBD1, 7 bases. The germline V gene encodes CDR1 SGDLS and CDR2 YYNGEE. The CDR3 spans 14 residues. V was cut by 0 bases and J by 5 bases, with 12 bases left in between. CDR3 bases: TGTGCCAGCAGCGTAGGCGGAGGGGGCGACGAGCAGTACTTC. This encodes CASSVGGGGDEQYF.